This T cell receptor (beta chain) stems from a study of shared clonotypes between healthy human individuals. On this clone: What it binds is unknown.

Study findings and constraints: Depth of sequencing was expected to influence donor clonotype sharing.

CDR3 size: 14 residues. After removal of 4 bases from V and 3 bases from J, the junction contained 2 bases not matched to a gene. Germline V gene lookup returns CDR1 SGHTS and CDR2 YDEGEE. Genomic DNA (from each subset) was split evenly across several immunoSEQ plates. Using immunoSEQ multiplex PCR, the repertoire was profiled, and TCRdb retains in-frame clones only, with some absent. This sample yields about 520,000 clones, of which 95% to 97% are seen a single time; around 0.066% belongs to the top ten. This chain uses TRBV5-8 with TRBJ2-1, with TRBD2 identical over 9 bases. This receptor was taken from a woman aged 25 to 45 in good health. The sample taken for sequencing was naive CD4+ T cells sorted from blood. Subset given: CD45RA+ positively selected. CDR3 loop: CASSRAGGYNEQFF. DNA of the CDR3: TGTGCCAGCAGCAGAGCGGGAGGCTACAATGAGCAGTTCTTC. The entire variable domain, with the rest obtained from reference TRBV5-8 and TRBJ2-1, is as follows: EAGVTQSPTHLIKTRGQQATLRCSPISGHTSVYWYQQALGLGLQFLLWYDEGEERNRGNFPPRFSGRQFPNYSSELNVNALELEDSALYLCASSRAGGYNEQFFGPGTRLTVL.